One TCR beta chain is described in this entry. Its antigen remains unknown. TCRdb re-called the 5' RACE reads; every CDR3 protein appears as one record, without DNA. The sample includes about 460,000 distinct CDR3 sequences. The CDR3 covers 16 residues. Germline loops: CDR1 MGHRA, CDR2 YSYEKL. The data were taken from a study of T cells expressing NK-cell markers. Study results and caveats: In a handful of donors, dominant clonotypes made up 28.3-60.1% of CD3+CD56-NKG2C+ cells. Of the CD8+ T cells in more than five donors, roughly 1.0-7.0% belonged to dominant NKG2C+ clonotypes.

The chain uses TRBV4-1 and TRBJ2-5; with no DNA, the TCRdb D assignment of TRBD1 cannot be verified. The sequencing input was blood T cells: a sorted CD56 or NKG2C T cell subset, CD4+ or CD8+ T cells, or bulk PBMC T cells (not recorded which). The clonotype originates from a woman between 45 and 60 years old in good health. CDR3 region: CASSQDRGQGGKTQYF.